One and the same sample provided the 20 T cell receptor beta chains below, sequenced in a study of PD-L1 blockade in urothelial cancer. The time point was: pretreatment peripheral blood. Assay: immunoSEQ multiplex PCR; the TCRdb copy retains only in-frame clones and omits some. The sample includes tens of thousands of clones, roughly 84% of them seen just once. The specimen was PBMCs, collected around atezolizumab (anti-PD-L1) treatment. The receptors shown here come from a man between 60 and 70 years old with urothelial cancer.

J is TRBJ2-5 and V is TRBV27; TRBD2 agrees at 12 bases. CDR1 MNHEY and CDR2 SMNVEV come from the germline V gene (reference sequence). Trimming removed 4 bases from V and 5 bases from J; junction bases left unmatched: 11. This CDR3 spans 17 amino acids. CDR3 DNA sequence: TGTGCCAGCAGTTCTCTTCTAGCGGGAGGGGTAGAGGAGACCCAGTACTTC. Translation gives CASSSLLAGGVEETQYF.

V gene TRBV30 combines with J gene TRBJ1-4, with a tentative D call TRBD1 (6 bases). In germline, CDR1 is GTSNPN, CDR2 SVGIG (reference sequence). CDR3 length: 14 amino acids. V lost 3 bases and J lost 7, with 15 bases in between. The CDR3 spells CAWSAGGAGEKLFF. As DNA, the CDR3 is TGTGCCTGGAGCGCTGGGGGGGCGGGTGAAAAACTGTTTTTT. Based on the CDR3 plus reference TRBV30 and TRBJ1-4, the full variable domain is SQTIHQWPATLVQPVGSPLSLECTVEGTSNPNLYWYRQAAGRGLQLLFYSVGIGQISSEVPQNLSASRPQDRQFILSSKKLLLSDSGFYLCAWSAGGAGEKLFFGSGTQLSVL.

The chain combines TRBV28 with TRBJ2-5; 8 bases fit TRBD1. V dropped 4 bases and J dropped 1; count of bases not matched to a gene: 2. Germline V gene data show CDR1 as MDHEN and CDR2 as SYDVKM. This CDR3 comprises 14 residues. The CDR3 loop reads CASSSGTGQETQYF. CDR3 DNA: TGTGCCAGCAGTTCGGGGACAGGCCAAGAGACCCAGTACTTC.

This chain links TRBV7-2 with TRBJ2-2; 7 nucleotides match TRBD1. The CDR3 runs 13 residues. Per germline, CDR1 SGHTA and CDR2 FQGNSA. V shed 4 bases and J 6 bases; nucleotides not matched to a gene: 2. The CDR3 nucleotides read TGTGCCAGCAGCTCAACAGGGGCCGGGGAGCTGTTTTTT. Translating it yields CASSSTGAGELFF.

The chain recombines TRBV29-1 with TRBJ2-1, with D perhaps matching TRBD1 (5 bases). Germline V gene sequence: CDR1 SQVTM, CDR2 ANQGSEA. V was shortened by 6 bases and J by 8 bases, with 11 bases between the two germline ends. The CDR3 covers 11 residues. As DNA, the CDR3 is TGCAGCGTCGGCAAGGGGTATGAGCAGTTCTTC. Protein sequence: CSVGKGYEQFF.

About this clone itself: As the CDR3 is not closed by the conserved phenylalanine or tryptophan, this likely results from a read error. The DNA is left out, because the CDR3 cannot be placed on it with certainty; the CDR3 is given as TCRdb lists it. The chain links TRBV27 to TRBJ1-2; whether TRBD1, the table's D call, matches the DNA was not checked. Germline V lookup: CDR1 MNHEY, CDR2 SMNVEV (reference sequence). The CDR3 is 10 amino acids in total, end residues counted. The CDR3 loop reads CASSQRGGFS.

The V call is TRBV10-3, the J call TRBJ1-2; TRBD1 matches at 11 bases. Unmatched junction bases numbered 5, after V lost 7 bases and J lost 4 bases. Germline V gene sequence: CDR1 ENHRY, CDR2 SYGVKD. The CDR3 runs 14 residues. The CDR3 region is CAITGQGAGYGYTF. CDR3 DNA: TGTGCCATCACCGGACAGGGGGCCGGCTATGGCTACACCTTC.

This chain uses TRBV30 with TRBJ1-2; D is unresolved. With 2 bases removed from V and 2 bases from J, the gap between germline ends came to 6 bases. Germline V gene data show CDR1 as GTSNPN and CDR2 as SVGIG (reference sequence). The CDR3 loop spans 12 amino acids. CDR3 coding DNA: TGTGCCTGGAGTCCGGGGAACTATGGCTACACCTTC. Its translation: CAWSPGNYGYTF.

The chain combines TRBV5-1 with TRBJ2-1; 8 bases match TRBD1. The CDR3 has 12 amino acids. V gave up 0 bases and J gave up 10 bases; unmatched junction bases: 0. CDR1 is SGHRS, CDR2 YFSETQ, per germline. The CDR3 loop reads CASSLDRGEQFF. In DNA form, the CDR3 reads TGCGCCAGCAGCTTGGACAGGGGGGAGCAGTTCTTC.

CDR3 in DNA: TGTGCCAGCAGCGTGAAGGCGGCGGGGGAGGAAAAACTGTTTTTT. It is translated as CASSVKAAGEEKLFF. The chain employs TRBV28 and TRBJ1-4; TRBD1 might be the D (5 bases). The CDR3 sequence is 15 residues long. Germline CDR1 MDHEN, CDR2 SYDVKM. V gave up 6 bases and J gave up 8 bases, with 19 bases separating them.

This clone came up a few times. This chain connects TRBV27 to TRBJ1-4; D is ambiguous. This CDR3 is 16 amino acids long. Germline V gene lookup returns CDR1 MNHEY and CDR2 SMNVEV (reference sequence). V shed 6 bases and J shed 4 bases, with 18 bases lying between them. CDR3 DNA sequence: TGTGCCAGCAGCTCGGTAGCGGGCGGAATTAATGAAAAACTGTTTTTT. This translates into CASSSVAGGINEKLFF.

V usage is TRBV6-1 and J usage is TRBJ1-6; TRBD1 matches at 7 bases. CDR1 and CDR2 (germline): MNHNS, SASEGT. J gave up 7 bases and V 2 bases, and 2 bases lay outside the gene matches. The CDR3 spans 14 residues. The CDR3 nucleotides read TGTGCCAGCAGTGAAAAGGGACAGAATTCACCCCTCCACTTT. Encoded protein: CASSEKGQNSPLHF.

The rearrangement uses TRBV10-2 and TRBJ1-4; tentative D call: TRBD1 (5 bases). V was shortened by 7 bases and J by 6 bases, with 12 bases between the two germline ends. This CDR3 region has 13 residues. Germline CDR1 WSHSY, CDR2 SAAADI. The CDR3 here is CASTPRADEKLFF. The CDR3 DNA reads as TGCGCCAGCACCCCCAGGGCGGATGAAAAACTGTTTTTT.

V usage is TRBV29-1 and J usage is TRBJ1-5; TRBD1 agrees at 7 bases. The CDR3 is 12 residues long. With V trimmed by 4 bases and J by 6 bases, 3 bases remained unmatched. The germline V gene has CDR1 SQVTM and CDR2 ANQGSEA. The CDR3 region is CSVGGGGQPQHF. CDR3 coding DNA: TGCAGCGTTGGAGGGGGCGGTCAGCCCCAGCATTTT.

The rearrangement joins TRBV5-6 to TRBJ2-5; 7 nucleotides match TRBD1. J was trimmed by 2 bases and V by 4 bases; bases with no gene match: 8. Germline CDR1 SGHDT, CDR2 YYEEEE. This CDR3 contains 15 residues. CDR3 in amino acids: CASSTRQGWQETQYF. The CDR3 region has the DNA TGTGCCAGCAGCACGAGACAGGGTTGGCAAGAGACCCAGTACTTC.

The rearrangement uses TRBV19 and TRBJ2-5; tentative D call: TRBD2 (6 bases). Germline V lookup: CDR1 LNHDA, CDR2 SQIVND (reference sequence). This CDR3 spans 11 amino acids. Deletions cut 6 bases from V and 5 bases from J, with 7 bases between. CDR3 region: CASRREETQYF. DNA for the CDR3: TGTGCCAGTAGACGGGAGGAGACCCAGTACTTC.

This sequence joins TRBV5-4 and TRBJ2-3; TRBD2 matches 12 bases. Germline V gene data show CDR1 as SGHNT and CDR2 as YYREEE (reference sequence). The CDR3 is made up of 17 amino acids. Trimming cost V 5 bases and J 3 bases; bases outside gene matches: 10. For the CDR3, the DNA is TGTGCCAGCAGTCCTAGCGGGGGGGGAGGGGGAACAGATACGCAGTATTTT. Translation gives CASSPSGGGGGTDTQYF.

This chain joins TRBV13 and TRBJ1-3, with TRBD1 matching 10 bases. The CDR3 has 18 amino acids. Germline V gene data show CDR1 as PRHDT and CDR2 as FYEKMQ (reference sequence). With V trimmed by 5 bases and J by 1 base, 11 bases remained unmatched. The CDR3 spells CASSARRKGQGSGNTIYF. The DNA for the CDR3 is TGTGCCAGCAGCGCGCGTCGGAAGGGACAGGGGTCTGGAAACACCATATATTTT.

The chain has TRBV4-3 and TRBJ1-4; D perhaps matches TRBD1 (5 bases). The CDR3 is 15 residues long. Germline V lookup: CDR1 LGHNA, CDR2 YSLEER. Trimming removed 5 bases at V and 7 bases at J, with 17 bases between. In nucleotides, the CDR3 is TGCGCCAGCAGCGGGGGGGTTTTAGGAGGTGAAAAACTGTTTTTT. Protein: CASSGGVLGGEKLFF.

V is TRBV19 and J is TRBJ2-6; D uncertain. CDR1 is LNHDA, CDR2 SQIVND, per germline (reference sequence). V lost 5 bases to trimming and J lost 4 bases, with 12 bases between them. The CDR3 covers 15 residues. CDR3 amino acids: CASSSGSTGANVLTF. The CDR3 DNA follows: TGTGCCAGTAGTTCAGGTTCAACCGGGGCCAACGTCCTGACTTTC. The complete variable domain, with remaining parts taken from reference TRBV19 and TRBJ2-6, reads DGGITQSPKYLFRKEGQNVTLSCEQNLNHDAMYWYRQDPGQGLRLIYYSQIVNDFQKGDIAEGYSVSREKKESFPLTVTSAQKNPTAFYLCASSSGSTGANVLTFGAGSRLTVL.